The source of this T cell receptor beta chain is a study of cytomegalovirus exposure and HLA in healthy donors. Study-wide results and caveats: In vitro assays verified that three CMV-associated chains recognized CMV antigens specifically.

As to this clone: What it binds is not known.

The CDR3 contains 12 residues. CDR1 is MNHEY and CDR2 is SVGAGI in the germline V gene. V lost 8 bases, J lost 5 bases, and 10 bases lay in between. In the PCR, 60 Vbeta and 13 Jbeta primers were used. Measured with immunoSEQ multiplex PCR; TCRdb has only the in-frame clones, and not every one. The sample records roughly 200,000 clones, about 9% being singletons. The specimen was PBMCs. The chain has TRBV6-5 and TRBJ2-1; the D is unclear. This TCR came from a woman in her thirties in good health and CMV-seropositive. CDR3 sequence reads: CASSRVNNEQFF. CDR3 nucleotide sequence: TGTGCCAGCTCCCGGGTAAACAATGAGCAGTTCTTC.